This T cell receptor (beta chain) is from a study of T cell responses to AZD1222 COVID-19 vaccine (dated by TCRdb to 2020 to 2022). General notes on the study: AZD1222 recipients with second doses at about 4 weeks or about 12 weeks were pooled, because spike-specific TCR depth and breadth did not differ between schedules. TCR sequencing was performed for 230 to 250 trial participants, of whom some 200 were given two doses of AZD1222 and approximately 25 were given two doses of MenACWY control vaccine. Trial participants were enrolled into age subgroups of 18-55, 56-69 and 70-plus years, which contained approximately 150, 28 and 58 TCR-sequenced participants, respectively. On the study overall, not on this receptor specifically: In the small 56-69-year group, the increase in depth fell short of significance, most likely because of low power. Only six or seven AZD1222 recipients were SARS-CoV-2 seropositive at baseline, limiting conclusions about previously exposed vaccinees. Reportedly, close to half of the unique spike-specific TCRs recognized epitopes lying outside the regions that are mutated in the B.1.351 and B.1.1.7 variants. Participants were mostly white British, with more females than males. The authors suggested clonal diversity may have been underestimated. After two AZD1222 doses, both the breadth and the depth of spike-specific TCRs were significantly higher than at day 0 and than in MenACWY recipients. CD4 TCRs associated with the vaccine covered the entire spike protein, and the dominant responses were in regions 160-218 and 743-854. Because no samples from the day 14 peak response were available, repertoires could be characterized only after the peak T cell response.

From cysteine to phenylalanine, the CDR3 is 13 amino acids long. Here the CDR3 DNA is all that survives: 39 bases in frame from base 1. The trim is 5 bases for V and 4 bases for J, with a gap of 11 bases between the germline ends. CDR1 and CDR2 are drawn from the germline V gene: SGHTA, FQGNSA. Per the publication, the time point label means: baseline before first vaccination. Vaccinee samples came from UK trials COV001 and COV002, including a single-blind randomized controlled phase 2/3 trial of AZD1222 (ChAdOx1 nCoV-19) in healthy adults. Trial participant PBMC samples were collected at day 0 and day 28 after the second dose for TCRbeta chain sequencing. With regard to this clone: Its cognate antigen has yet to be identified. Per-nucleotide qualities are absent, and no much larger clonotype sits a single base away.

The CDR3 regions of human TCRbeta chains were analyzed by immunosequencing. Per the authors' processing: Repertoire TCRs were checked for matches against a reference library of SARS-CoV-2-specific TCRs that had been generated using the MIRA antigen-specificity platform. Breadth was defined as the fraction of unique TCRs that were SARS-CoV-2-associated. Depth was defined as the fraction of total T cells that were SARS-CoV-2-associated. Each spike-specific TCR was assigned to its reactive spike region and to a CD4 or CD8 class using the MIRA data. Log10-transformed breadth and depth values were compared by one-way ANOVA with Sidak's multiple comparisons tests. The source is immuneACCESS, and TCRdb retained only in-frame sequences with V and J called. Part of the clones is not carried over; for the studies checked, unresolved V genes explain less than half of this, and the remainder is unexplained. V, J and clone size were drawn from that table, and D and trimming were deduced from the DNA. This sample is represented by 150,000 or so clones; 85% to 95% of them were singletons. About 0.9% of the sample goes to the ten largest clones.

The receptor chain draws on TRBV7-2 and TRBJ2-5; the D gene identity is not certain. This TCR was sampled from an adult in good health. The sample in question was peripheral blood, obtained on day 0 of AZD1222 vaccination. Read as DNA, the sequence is TGTGCCAGCAGCCGCACGATGGGAGAGACCCAGTACTTC. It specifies CASSRTMGETQYF.